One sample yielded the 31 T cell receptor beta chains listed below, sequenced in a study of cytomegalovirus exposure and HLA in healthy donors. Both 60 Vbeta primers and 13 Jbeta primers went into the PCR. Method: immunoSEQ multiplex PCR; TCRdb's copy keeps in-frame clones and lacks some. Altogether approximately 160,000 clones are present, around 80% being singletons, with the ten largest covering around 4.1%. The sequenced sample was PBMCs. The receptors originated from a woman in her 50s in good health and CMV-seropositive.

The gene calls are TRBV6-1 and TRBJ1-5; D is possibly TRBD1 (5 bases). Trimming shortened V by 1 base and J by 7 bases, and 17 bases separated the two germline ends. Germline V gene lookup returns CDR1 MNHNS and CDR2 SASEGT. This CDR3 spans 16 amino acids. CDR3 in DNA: TGTGCCAGCAGTGAAGGAATTCAGGGAGGTAAGCAGCCCCAGCATTTT. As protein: CASSEGIQGGKQPQHF.

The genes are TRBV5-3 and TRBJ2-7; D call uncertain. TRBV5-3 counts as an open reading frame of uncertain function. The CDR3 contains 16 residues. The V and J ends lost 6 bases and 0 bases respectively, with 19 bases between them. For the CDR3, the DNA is TGTGCCAGAACCGTATCATTGGGCCCACGCTCCTACGAGCAGTACTTC. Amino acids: CARTVSLGPRSYEQYF.

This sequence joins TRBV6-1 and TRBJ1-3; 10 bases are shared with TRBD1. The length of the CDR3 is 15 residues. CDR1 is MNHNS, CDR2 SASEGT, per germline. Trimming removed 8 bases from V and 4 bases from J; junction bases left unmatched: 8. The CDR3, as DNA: TGTGCCAGCGGGACAGGGGTGAATAGGGGAAACACCATATATTTT. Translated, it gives CASGTGVNRGNTIYF.

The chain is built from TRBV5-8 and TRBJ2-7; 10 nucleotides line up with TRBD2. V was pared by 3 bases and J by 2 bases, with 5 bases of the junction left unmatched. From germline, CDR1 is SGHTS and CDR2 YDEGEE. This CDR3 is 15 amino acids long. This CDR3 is CASSSGLAEAYEQYF. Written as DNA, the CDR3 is TGTGCCAGCAGCTCCGGACTAGCGGAGGCCTACGAGCAGTACTTC. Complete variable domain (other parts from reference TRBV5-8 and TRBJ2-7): EAGVTQSPTHLIKTRGQQATLRCSPISGHTSVYWYQQALGLGLQFLLWYDEGEERNRGNFPPRFSGRQFPNYSSELNVNALELEDSALYLCASSSGLAEAYEQYFGPGTRLTVT.

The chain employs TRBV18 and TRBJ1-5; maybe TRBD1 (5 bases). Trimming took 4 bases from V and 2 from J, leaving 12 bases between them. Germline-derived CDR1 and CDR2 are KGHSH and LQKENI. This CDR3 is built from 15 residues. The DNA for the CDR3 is TGTGCCAGCTCACTTGCCGGGGGAGGCAATCAGCCCCAGCATTTT. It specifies CASSLAGGGNQPQHF. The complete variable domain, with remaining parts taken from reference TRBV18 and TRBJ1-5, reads NAGVMQNPRHLVRRRGQEARLRCSPMKGHSHVYWYRQLPEEGLKFMVYLQKENIIDESGMPKERFSAEFPKEGPSILRIQQVVRGDSAAYFCASSLAGGGNQPQHFGDGTRLSIL.

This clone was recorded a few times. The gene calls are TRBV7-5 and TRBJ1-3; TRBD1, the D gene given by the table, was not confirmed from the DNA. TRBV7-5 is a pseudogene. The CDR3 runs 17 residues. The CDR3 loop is CARRPRPTGASGNTIYF. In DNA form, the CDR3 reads TGTGCCAGAAGACCCAGACCGACAGGAGCCTCTGGAAACACCATATATTTT.

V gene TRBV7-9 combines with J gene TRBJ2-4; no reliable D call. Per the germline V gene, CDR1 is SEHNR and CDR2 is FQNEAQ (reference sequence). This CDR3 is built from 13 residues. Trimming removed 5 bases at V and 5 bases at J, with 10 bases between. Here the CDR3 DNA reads TGTGCCAGCAGCCTGAGGCGTGAAAACATTCAGTACTTC. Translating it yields CASSLRRENIQYF. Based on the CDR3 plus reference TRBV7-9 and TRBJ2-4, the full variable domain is DTGVSQNPRHKITKRGQNVTFRCDPISEHNRLYWYRQTLGQGPEFLTYFQNEAQLEKSRLLSDRFSAERPKGSFSTLEIQRTEQGDSAMYLCASSLRRENIQYFGAGTRLSVL.

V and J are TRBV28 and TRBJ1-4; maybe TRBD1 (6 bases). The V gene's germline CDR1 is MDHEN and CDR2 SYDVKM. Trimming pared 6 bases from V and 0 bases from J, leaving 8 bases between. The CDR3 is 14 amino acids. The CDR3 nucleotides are TGTGCCAGCAGCGGGACATCAACTAATGAAAAACTGTTTTTT. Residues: CASSGTSTNEKLFF.

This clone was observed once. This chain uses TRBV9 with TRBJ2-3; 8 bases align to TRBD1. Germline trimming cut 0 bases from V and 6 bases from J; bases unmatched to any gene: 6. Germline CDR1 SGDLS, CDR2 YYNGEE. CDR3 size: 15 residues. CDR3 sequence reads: CASSVGPGQVDTQYF. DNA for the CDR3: TGTGCCAGCAGCGTAGGCCCGGGACAGGTTGATACGCAGTATTTT. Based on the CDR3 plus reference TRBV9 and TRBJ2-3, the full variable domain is DSGVTQTPKHLITATGQRVTLRCSPRSGDLSVYWYQQSLDQGLQFLIQYYNGEERAKGNILERFSAQQFPDLHSELNLSSLELGDSALYFCASSVGPGQVDTQYFGPGTRLTVL.

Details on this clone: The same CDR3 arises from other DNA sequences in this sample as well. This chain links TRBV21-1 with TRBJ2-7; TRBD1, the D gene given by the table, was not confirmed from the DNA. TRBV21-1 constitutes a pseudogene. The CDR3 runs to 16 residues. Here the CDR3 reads CASSAGLGQGSHEQYF. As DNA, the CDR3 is TGTGCCAGCAGCGCGGGCCTGGGACAGGGCAGCCACGAGCAGTACTTC.

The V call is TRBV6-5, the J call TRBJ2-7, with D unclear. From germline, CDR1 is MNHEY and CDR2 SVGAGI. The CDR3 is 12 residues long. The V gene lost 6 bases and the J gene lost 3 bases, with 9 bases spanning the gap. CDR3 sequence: CASSRGVYEQYF. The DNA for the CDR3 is TGTGCCAGCAGCAGAGGTGTCTACGAGCAGTACTTC.

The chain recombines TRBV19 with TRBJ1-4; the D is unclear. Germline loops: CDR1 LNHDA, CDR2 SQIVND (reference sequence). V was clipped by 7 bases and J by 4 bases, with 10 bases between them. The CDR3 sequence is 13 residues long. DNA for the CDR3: TGTGCCAGTAATCGAGCCGATAATGAAAAACTGTTTTTT. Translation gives CASNRADNEKLFF.

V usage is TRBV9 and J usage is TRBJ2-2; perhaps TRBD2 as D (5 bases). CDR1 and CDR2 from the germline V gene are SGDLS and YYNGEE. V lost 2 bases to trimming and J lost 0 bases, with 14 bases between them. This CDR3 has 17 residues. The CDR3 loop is CASSVTRTLTNTGELFF. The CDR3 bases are TGTGCCAGCAGCGTCACTAGGACCCTTACGAACACCGGGGAGCTGTTTTTT.

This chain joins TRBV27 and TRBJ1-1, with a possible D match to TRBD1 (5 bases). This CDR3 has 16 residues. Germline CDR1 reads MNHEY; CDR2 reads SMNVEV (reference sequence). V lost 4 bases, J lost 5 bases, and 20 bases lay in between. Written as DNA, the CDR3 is TGTGCCAGCAGTTACGTCGACGCCGCAGGGAGGACTGAAGCTTTCTTT. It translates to CASSYVDAAGRTEAFF.

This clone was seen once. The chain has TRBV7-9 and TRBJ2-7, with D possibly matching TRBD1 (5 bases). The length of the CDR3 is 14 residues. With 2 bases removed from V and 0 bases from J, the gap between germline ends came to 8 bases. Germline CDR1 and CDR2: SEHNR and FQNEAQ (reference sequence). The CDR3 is CASSLTGLSYEQYF. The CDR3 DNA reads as TGTGCCAGCAGCTTAACAGGTCTCTCCTACGAGCAGTACTTC.

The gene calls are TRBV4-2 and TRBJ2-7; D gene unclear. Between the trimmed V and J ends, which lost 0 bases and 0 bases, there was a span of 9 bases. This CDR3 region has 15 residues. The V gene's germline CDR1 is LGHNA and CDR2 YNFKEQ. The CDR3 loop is CASSQDYSSSYEQYF. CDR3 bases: TGTGCCAGCAGCCAAGATTATTCTAGCTCCTACGAGCAGTACTTC.

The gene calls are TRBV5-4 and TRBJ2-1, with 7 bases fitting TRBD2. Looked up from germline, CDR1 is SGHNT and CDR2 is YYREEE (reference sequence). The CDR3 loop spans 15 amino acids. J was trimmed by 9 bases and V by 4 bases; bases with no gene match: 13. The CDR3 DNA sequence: TGTGCCAGCAGCCCAGGGACTACCCCTGTGGGTGAGCAGTTCTTC. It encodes CASSPGTTPVGEQFF. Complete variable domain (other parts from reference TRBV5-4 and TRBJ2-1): ETGVTQSPTHLIKTRGQQVTLRCSSQSGHNTVSWYQQALGQGPQFIFQYYREEENGRGNFPPRFSGLQFPNYSSELNVNALELDDSALYLCASSPGTTPVGEQFFGPGTRLTVL.

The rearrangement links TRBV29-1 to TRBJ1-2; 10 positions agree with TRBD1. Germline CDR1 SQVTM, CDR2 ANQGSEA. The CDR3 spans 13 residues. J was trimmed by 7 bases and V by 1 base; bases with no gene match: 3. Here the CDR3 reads CSVEGQGASGYTF. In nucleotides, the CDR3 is TGCAGCGTTGAAGGACAGGGGGCGTCTGGCTACACCTTC.

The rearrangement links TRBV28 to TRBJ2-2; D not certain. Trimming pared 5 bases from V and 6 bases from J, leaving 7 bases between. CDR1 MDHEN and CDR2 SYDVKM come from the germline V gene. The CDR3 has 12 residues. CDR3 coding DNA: TGTGCCAGCAGTCTTCCCCCCGGGGAGCTGTTTTTT. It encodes CASSLPPGELFF. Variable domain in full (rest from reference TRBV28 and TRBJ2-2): DVKVTQSSRYLVKRTGEKVFLECVQDMDHENMFWYRQDPGLGLRLIYFSYDVKMKEKGDIPEGYSVSREKKERFSLILESASTNQTSMYLCASSLPPGELFFGEGSRLTVL.

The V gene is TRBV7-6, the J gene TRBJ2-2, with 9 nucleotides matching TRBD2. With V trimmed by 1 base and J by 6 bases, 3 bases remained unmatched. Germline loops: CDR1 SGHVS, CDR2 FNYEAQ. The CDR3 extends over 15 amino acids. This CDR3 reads CASSLGAGGPGELFF. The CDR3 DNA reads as TGTGCCAGCAGCTTAGGTGCGGGAGGGCCCGGGGAGCTGTTTTTT.

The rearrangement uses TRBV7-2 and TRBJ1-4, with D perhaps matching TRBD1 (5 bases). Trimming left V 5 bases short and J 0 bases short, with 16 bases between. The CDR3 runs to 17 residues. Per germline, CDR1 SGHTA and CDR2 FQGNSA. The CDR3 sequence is CASSPRRQTATNEKLFF. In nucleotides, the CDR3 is TGTGCCAGCAGCCCCCGGCGACAGACTGCAACTAATGAAAAACTGTTTTTT.

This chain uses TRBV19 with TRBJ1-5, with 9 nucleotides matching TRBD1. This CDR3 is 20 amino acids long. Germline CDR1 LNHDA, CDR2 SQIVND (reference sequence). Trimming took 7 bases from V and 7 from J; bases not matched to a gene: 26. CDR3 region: CASTASGTGNSFTVGQPQHF. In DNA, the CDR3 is TGTGCCAGTACCGCTTCCGGGACAGGGAATAGCTTCACGGTCGGGCAGCCCCAGCATTTT.

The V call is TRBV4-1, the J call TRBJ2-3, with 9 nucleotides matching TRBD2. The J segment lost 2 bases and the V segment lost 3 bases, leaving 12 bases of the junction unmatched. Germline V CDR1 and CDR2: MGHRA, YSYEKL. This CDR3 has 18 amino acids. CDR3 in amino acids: CASSHADISGRATDTQYF. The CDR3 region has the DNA TGCGCCAGCAGCCACGCAGACATTAGCGGGAGAGCCACAGATACGCAGTATTTT.

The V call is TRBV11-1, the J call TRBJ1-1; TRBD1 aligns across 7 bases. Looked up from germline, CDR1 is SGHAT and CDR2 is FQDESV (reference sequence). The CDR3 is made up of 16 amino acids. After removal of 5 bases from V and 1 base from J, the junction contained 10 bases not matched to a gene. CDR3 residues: CASSPGQALANTEAFF. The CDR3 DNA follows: TGTGCCAGCAGCCCTGGACAGGCTCTGGCGAACACTGAAGCTTTCTTT. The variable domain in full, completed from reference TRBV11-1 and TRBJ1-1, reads EAEVAQSPRYKITEKSQAVAFWCDPISGHATLYWYRQILGQGPELLVQFQDESVVDDSQLPKDRFSAERLKGVDSTLKIQPAELGDSAMYLCASSPGQALANTEAFFGQGTRLTVV.

The CDR3 DNA follows: TGTGCCAGCAGCGTAATATACGGGACAGGAAGCCTCGCCACTCTTAACACCGGGGAGCTGTTTTTT. This sequence encodes CASSVIYGTGSLATLNTGELFF. V usage is TRBV7-8 and J usage is TRBJ2-2; TRBD1 matches 8 bases. Germline V CDR1 and CDR2: SGHVS, FQNEAQ. The junction had 25 bases not matched to a gene; V was cut back by 5 bases and J by 2 bases. The CDR3 covers 22 residues.

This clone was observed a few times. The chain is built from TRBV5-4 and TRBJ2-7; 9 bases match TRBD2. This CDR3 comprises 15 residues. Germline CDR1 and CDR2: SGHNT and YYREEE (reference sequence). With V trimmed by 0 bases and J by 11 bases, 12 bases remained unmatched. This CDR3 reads CASSLAGLAGTKEYF. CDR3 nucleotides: TGTGCCAGCAGCTTGGCAGGGCTAGCGGGGACAAAAGAGTACTTC.

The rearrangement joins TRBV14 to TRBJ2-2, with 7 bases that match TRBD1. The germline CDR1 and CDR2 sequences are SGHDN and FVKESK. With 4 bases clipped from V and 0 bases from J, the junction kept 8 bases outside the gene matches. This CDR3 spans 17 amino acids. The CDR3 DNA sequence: TGTGCCAGCAGCCCACGTACAGGGGACCCGAACACCGGGGAGCTGTTTTTT. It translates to CASSPRTGDPNTGELFF.

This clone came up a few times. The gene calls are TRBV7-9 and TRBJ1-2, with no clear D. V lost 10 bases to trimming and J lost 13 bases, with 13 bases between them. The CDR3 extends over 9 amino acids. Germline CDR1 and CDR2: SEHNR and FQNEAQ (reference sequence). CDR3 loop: CATEGITTF. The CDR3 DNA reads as TGTGCCACCGAGGGAATAACCACCTTC.

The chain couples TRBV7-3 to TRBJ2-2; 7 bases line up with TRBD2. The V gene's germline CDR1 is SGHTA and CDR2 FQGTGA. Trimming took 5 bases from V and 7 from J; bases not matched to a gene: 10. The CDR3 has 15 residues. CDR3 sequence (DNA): TGTGCCAGCAGCGCACCCGGGACTAAGGACGGGGAGCTGTTTTTT. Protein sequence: CASSAPGTKDGELFF.

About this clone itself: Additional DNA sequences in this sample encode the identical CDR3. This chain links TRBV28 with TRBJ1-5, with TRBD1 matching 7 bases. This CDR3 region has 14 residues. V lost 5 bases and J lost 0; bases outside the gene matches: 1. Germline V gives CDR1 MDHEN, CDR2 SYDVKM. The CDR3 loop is CASSAGGSNQPQHF. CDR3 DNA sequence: TGTGCCAGCAGTGCAGGGGGTAGCAATCAGCCCCAGCATTTT.

The DNA for the CDR3 is TGTGCCAGCAGTCAACAGGGAACGAACACTGAAGCTTTCTTT. This sequence encodes CASSQQGTNTEAFF. The chain carries TRBV6-1 and TRBJ1-1; weak D call: TRBD1 (6 bases). CDR3 length equals 14 residues. V was cut by 5 bases and J by 1 base, with 11 bases left in between. Germline CDR1 MNHNS, CDR2 SASEGT.